This T cell receptor beta chain came from a study of cytomegalovirus exposure and HLA in healthy donors. About the research overall: Unique TCRs from HLA-typed donors, 75 million to 100 million of them, were held in an early data release. Findings and caveats of the study: Most TCR sequences were rare, but some public TCRs occurred in many donors. Relative to equally common others, HLA-associated TCR beta chains showed greater clonal expansion in a later analysis.

Primers for the PCR totalled 60 Vbeta and 13 Jbeta. Data came from immunoSEQ multiplex PCR; TCRdb stores just in-frame clones and leaves some out. The data contain about 210,000 clones, about four fifths of them seen just once; the ten biggest clones take up more than 8.5%. As concerns this clone: As yet, its antigen is unknown.

Unmatched junction bases numbered 5, after V lost 6 bases and J lost 6 bases. Germline V gene sequence: CDR1 PRHDT, CDR2 FYEKMQ (reference sequence). The CDR3 length is 15 residues. The receptor comes from a woman aged 45-59 years in good health and CMV-seropositive. The J gene is TRBJ1-6, the V gene TRBV13, with 10 bases lining up with TRBD1. Sequenced material: PBMCs. CDR3 sequence: CASSARDRGNSPLHF. DNA for the CDR3: TGTGCCAGCAGTGCCCGGGACAGGGGTAATTCACCCCTCCACTTT.